This T cell receptor beta chain came from a study of blood T cell repertoires in COVID-19. On the study more broadly: Acute-phase and convalescent COVID-19 samples originated in the United States, Italy and Spain. Sources were T cells, B-cell-depleted T cells, or PBMCs; the material itself was cDNA or gDNA.

In the original processing: Amplifying reference gene primers gave estimates of nucleated cell counts. Clones were read by immunoSEQ multiplex PCR, and TCRdb kept only the in-frame ones, dropping some. V and J calls and clone size follow that table, whereas D and trimming were derived from the DNA. The sample has some 100,000 clones; roughly 92% are singletons. With 5 bases clipped from V and 5 bases from J, the junction kept 5 bases outside the gene matches. This CDR3 is 14 amino acids long. Germline CDR1 and CDR2: SEHNR and FQNEAQ (reference sequence). This clone was seen a single time. The material sequenced was peripheral blood. The clonotype comes from a man aged 70 or older with acute or convalescent COVID-19. The rearrangement links TRBV7-9 to TRBJ1-4; 7 bases map to TRBD1. The CDR3 nucleotides read TGTGCCAGCAGCGACTCGACAGGGAATGAAAAACTGTTTTTT. It encodes CASSDSTGNEKLFF.